The entry below describes one TCR beta chain. The antigen is undetermined. This record belongs to a study of Ad26.COV2.S vaccination and SARS-CoV-2 variants. Findings and caveats of the study: Those who received vaccine or placebo ended up with similar non-spike TCR breadth.

Treatment described: some 20 received Ad26.COV2.S at low or high dose, single or two shots; about five received placebo; per-sample allocation not given. Sampling occurred on day 63 after the first vaccine or placebo injection. It was an adult aged 18-55 years in Boston who was the donor. Expression of Wuhan-strain SARS-CoV-2 spike came from the Ad26 vector that formed the vaccine. Clones were read by immunoSEQ multiplex PCR, and TCRdb kept only the in-frame ones, dropping some. The sample has fewer than 800,000 clones, more than 70% seen once. Germline CDR1 and CDR2: SNHLY and FYNNEI. This CDR3 spans 15 amino acids. The V end lost 5 bases, the J end lost 4 bases, and 18 bases lay between the germline ends.

The V and J genes are TRBV2 and TRBJ2-7; D may be TRBD2 (6 bases). This TCR derives from a person aged 18-65 years who received the Ad26.COV2.S COVID-19 vaccine or a placebo. The sequenced sample was peripheral blood, obtained in a trial of Ad26.COV2.S vaccine versus placebo. The CDR3 protein is CASSLAGGAPYEQYF. The CDR3 DNA reads TGTGCCAGCAGTTTAGCTGGCGGGGCCCCTTACGAGCAGTACTTC.